This record concerns one T cell receptor (beta chain) sequence. Per the germline V gene, CDR1 is KGHSH and CDR2 is LQKENI. Trimming removed 6 bases from V and 6 bases from J; junction bases left unmatched: 12. This CDR3 is 16 amino acids long. This entry is derived from a study of shared clonotypes between healthy human individuals. The data were produced by immunoSEQ multiplex PCR, yet TCRdb's version contains in-frame clones alone and is incomplete. The sample includes under 600,000 clones, 97% of them seen just once. The chain links TRBV18 to TRBJ2-2; 8 positions agree with TRBD1. The TCR comes from a woman aged 30 to 39 in good health. Sequenced: naive CD4+ T cells sorted from blood. Sample subset: CD45RA+ positively selected. The CDR3 sequence: CASSEAGGQNSGELFF. CDR3 DNA sequence: TGTGCCAGCTCGGAAGCAGGGGGCCAAAACTCCGGGGAGCTGTTTTTT.